This TCR beta chain was recovered during a study of OX40 agonist ivuxolimab in advanced cancers. From germline, CDR1 is MNHEY and CDR2 SVGAGI. The CDR3 is 16 residues long. The V and J ends lost 0 bases and 1 base respectively, with 12 bases between them. Here immunoSEQ multiplex PCR was the method, and the copy in TCRdb shows in-frame clones only, minus some. The sample has about 30,000 clones, more than 75% seen once. The sample consisted of CD4+ or CD8+ T cells sorted from blood, taken in a trial of the OX40 agonist ivuxolimab. This chain links TRBV6-5 with TRBJ1-2; D not resolved. The sequence came from an adult with an advanced solid tumor such as melanoma, head and neck, liver or kidney cancer. The CDR3 here is CASSYSIGEFNYGYTF. The CDR3 region has the DNA TGTGCCAGCAGTTACTCGATCGGGGAATTTAACTATGGCTACACCTTC.